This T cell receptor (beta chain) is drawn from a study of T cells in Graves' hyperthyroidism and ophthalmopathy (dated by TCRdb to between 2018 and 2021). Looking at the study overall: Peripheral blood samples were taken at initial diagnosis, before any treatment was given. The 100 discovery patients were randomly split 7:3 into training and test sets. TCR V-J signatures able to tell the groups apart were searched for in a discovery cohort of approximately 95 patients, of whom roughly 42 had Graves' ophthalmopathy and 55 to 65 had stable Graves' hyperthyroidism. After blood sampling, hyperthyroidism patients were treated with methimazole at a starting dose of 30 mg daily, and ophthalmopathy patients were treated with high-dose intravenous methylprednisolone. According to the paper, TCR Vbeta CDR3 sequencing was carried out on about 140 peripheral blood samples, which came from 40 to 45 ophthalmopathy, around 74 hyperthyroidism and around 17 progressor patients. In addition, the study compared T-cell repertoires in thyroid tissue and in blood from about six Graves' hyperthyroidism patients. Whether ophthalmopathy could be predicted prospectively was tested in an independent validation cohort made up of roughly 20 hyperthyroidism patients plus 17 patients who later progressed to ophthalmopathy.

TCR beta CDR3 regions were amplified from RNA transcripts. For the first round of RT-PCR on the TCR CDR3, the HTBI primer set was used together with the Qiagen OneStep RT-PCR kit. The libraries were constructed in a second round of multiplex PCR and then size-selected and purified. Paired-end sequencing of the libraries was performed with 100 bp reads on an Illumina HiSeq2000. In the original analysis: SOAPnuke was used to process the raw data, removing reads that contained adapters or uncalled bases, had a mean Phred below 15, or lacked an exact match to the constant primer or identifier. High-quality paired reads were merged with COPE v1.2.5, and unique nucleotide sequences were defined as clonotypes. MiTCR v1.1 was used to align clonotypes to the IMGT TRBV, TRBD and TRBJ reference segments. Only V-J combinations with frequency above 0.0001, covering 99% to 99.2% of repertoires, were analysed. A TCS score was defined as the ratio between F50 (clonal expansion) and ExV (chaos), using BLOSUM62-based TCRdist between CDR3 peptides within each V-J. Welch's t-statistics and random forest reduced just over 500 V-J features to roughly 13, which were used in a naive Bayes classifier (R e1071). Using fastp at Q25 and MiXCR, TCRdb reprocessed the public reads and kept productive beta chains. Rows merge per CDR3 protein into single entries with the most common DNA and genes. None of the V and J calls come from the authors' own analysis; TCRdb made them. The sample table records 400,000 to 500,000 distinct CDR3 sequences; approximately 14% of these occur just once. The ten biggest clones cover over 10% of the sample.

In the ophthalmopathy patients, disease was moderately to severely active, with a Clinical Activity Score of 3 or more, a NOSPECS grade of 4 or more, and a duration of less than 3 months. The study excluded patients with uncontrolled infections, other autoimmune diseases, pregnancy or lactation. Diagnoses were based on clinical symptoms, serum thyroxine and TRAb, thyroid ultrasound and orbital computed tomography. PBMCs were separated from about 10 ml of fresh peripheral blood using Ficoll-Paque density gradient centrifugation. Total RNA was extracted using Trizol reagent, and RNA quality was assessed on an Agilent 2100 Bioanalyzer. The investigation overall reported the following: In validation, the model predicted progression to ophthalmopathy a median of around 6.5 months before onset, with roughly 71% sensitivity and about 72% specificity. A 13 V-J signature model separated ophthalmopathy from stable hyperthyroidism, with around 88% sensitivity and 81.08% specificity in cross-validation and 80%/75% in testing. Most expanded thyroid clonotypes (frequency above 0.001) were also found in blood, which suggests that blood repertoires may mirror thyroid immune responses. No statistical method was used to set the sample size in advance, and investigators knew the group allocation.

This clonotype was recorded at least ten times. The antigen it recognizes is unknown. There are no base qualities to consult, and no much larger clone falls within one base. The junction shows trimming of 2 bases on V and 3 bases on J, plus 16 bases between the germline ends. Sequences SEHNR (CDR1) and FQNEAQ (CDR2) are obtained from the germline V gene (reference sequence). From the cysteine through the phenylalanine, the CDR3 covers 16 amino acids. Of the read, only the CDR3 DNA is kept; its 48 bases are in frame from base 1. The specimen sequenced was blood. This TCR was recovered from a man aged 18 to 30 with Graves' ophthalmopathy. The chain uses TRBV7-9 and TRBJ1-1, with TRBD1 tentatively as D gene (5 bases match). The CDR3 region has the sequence CASSLPPRAMDTEAFF. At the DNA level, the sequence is TGTGCCAGCAGCTTACCACCCAGGGCGATGGACACTGAAGCTTTCTTT. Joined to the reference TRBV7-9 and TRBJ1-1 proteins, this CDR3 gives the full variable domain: DTGVSQNPRHKITKRGQNVTFRCDPISEHNRLYWYRQTLGQGPEFLTYFQNEAQLEKSRLLSDRFSAERPKGSFSTLEIQRTEQGDSAMYLCASSLPPRAMDTEAFFGQGTRLTVV.